This TCR beta chain was sequenced during a study of cytomegalovirus exposure and HLA in healthy donors. In the case of this clone: As yet, its antigen is unknown.

Study results and caveats: TCR beta chain V- and J-gene trimming was linked, in a later analysis, to a missense variant in DCLRE1C.

Primers for the PCR totalled 60 Vbeta and 13 Jbeta. Only in-frame clones appear in the TCRdb table, and some are missing; sequencing was by immunoSEQ multiplex PCR. In all, the sample yields some 30,000 clones. This receptor was identified in a middle-aged woman in good health and CMV-seropositive. Source material: PBMCs.

The CDR3 loop is CASSTRDRGEQPQHF. CDR3 sequence (DNA): TGTGCCAGCAGTACCCGGGACAGGGGAGAGCAGCCCCAGCATTTT. V is TRBV28 and J is TRBJ1-5; 10 bases fit TRBD1. From germline, CDR1 is MDHEN and CDR2 SYDVKM. V gave up 5 bases and J gave up 7 bases; unmatched junction bases: 8. This CDR3 region has 15 residues.